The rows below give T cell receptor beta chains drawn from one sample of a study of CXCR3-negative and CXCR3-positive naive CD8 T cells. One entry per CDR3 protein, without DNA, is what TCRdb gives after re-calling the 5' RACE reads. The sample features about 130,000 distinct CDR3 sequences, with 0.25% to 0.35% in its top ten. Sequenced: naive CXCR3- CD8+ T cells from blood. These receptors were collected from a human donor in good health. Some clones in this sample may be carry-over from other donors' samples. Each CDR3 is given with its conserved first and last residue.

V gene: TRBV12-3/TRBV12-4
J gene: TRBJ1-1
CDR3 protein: CASSSQGEGYTEAFF

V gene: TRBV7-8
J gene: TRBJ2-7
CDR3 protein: CASSFLWTGESEQYF

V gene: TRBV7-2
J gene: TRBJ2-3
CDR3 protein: CASSLGGRWGDTQYF

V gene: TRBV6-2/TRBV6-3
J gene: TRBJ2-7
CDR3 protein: CASSYYTGAAYEQYF

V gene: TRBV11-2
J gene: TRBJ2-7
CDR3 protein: CASSLGTLDSYEQYF

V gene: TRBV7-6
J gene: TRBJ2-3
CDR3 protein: CASSGRTGADADTQYF

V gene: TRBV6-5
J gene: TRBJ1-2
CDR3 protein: CASRTWGQDGYTF

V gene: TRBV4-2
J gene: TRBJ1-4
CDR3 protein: CASSQDGTVVSEKLFF

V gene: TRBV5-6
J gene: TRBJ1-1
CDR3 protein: CASSLYGKTEAFF

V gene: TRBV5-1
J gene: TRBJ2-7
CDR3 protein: CASSPVSGSSYEQYF

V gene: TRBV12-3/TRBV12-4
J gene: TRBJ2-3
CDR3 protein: CASSFLGATDTQYF

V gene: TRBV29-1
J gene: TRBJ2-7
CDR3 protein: CSVSGLAGGYEQYF

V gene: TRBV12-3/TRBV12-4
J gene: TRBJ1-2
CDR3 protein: CASRTRGYGYTF

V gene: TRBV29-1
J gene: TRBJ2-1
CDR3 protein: CSVEINLFEQFF

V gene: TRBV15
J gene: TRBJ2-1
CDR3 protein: CATSKTLADNLYYYYNEQLF

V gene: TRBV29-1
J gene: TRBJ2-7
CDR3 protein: CSVVSDRDYEQYF

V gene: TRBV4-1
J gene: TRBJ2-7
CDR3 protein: CASSQVSGGGRLTLYEQYF

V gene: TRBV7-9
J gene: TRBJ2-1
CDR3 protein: CASLSGLASYNEQFF

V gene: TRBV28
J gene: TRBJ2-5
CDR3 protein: CASSSYRDTLQETQYF

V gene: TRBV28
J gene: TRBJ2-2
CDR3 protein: CASSSFKFRTGDINTGELFF

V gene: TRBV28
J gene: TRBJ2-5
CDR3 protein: CASSRLAGGQETQYF

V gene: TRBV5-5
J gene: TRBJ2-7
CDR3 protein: CASSFGQGGYEQYF

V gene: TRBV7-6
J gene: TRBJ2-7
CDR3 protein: CASSTFGTDYEQYF

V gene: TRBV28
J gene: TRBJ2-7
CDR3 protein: CASSSIKYEQYF

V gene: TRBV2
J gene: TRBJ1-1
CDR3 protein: CASSANGNTEAFF

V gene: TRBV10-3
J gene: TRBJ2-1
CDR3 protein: CAISEPGLSSYNEQFF

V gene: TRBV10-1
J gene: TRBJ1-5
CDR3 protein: CASSARNPYSNQPQHF